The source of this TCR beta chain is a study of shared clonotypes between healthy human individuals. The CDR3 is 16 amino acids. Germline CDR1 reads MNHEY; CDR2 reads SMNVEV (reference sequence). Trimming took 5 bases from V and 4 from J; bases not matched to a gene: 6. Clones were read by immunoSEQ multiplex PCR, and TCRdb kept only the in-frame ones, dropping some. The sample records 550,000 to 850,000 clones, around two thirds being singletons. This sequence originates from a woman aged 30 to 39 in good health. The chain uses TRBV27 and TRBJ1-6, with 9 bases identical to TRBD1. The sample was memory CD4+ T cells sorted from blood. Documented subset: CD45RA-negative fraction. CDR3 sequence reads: CASSLQGALYNSPLHF. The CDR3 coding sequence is TGTGCCAGCAGTCTACAGGGGGCCCTGTATAATTCACCCCTCCACTTT.